Each of the 19 T cell receptor beta chains below was sequenced from the same sample in a study of tumor-infiltrating lymphocytes in primary liver carcinoma (dated by TCRdb to about 2017). Without any cell sorting, total RNA and DNA were co-extracted from around 18-30 mg of bulk tissue using the AllPrep DNA/RNA mini kit. TCRdb shows the sequencer as Illumina HiSeq 2500. Starting from about 500 ng total RNA, TCRbeta-specific cDNA was produced by reverse transcription with a constant-region primer and ProtoScript II reverse transcriptase. Construction of the TCRbeta libraries relied on three nested rounds of multiplex PCR, following a slightly modified ARM-PCR procedure. Each of the first two PCR rounds ran for approximately 10 cycles and used multiplex TRBV1-TRBV30 forward primers together with a Cbeta reverse primer. The public reads were reprocessed in TCRdb via fastp at Q25 and MiXCR, keeping in-frame beta chains. Entries are consolidated by CDR3 protein sequence, retaining the most common genes and DNA. Within this sample are approximately 64,000 distinct CDR3 sequences, with about 71% of them counted one time only. The leading ten clones occupy roughly 40% of the sample.

The sequenced sample was liver tumor tissue from sampling region 4. The sample's cell subset or site label is to be understood as: tumor region T4, right-lateral pole. Receptor source: a middle-aged man with primary liver carcinoma and hepatitis B virus infection.

This clonotype has more than one count but fewer than ten. This rearrangement joins TRBV9 to TRBJ2-1, with D possibly being TRBD2 (5 bases). The CDR3 runs 15 residues. V lost 0 bases and J 6 bases, leaving 13 bases between the germline ends. Looked up from germline, CDR1 is SGDLS and CDR2 is YYNGEE. In nucleotides, the CDR3 is TGTGCCAGCAGCGTAGCAGTGGCCGAGGGCAATGAGCAGTTCTTC. This codes for CASSVAVAEGNEQFF.

Remarks on this clonotype: One end of the junction is discordant with germline, which a read error may explain. Here the CDR3 reads CVSSSDPSGNSYNEQFF. CDR3 nucleotide sequence: TGTGTCAGCAGCTCCGACCCTAGCGGGAACTCCTATAATGAGCAGTTCTTC. The rearrangement links TRBV5-5 to TRBJ2-1, with 9 bases aligning to TRBD2. The CDR3 runs to 17 residues. Germline V CDR1 and CDR2: SGHKS, YYEKEE (reference sequence).

There are many counts of this clonotype. The V call is TRBV28, the J call TRBJ2-5, with D possibly called TRBD1 or TRBD2 (5 bases each). V shed 2 bases and J shed 2 bases, with 12 bases lying between them. Per the germline V gene, CDR1 is MDHEN and CDR2 is SYDVKM. CDR3 length: 15 amino acids. Here the CDR3 reads CASSLNSRGQETQYF. In DNA form, the CDR3 reads TGTGCCAGCAGTTTAAATTCGAGGGGACAAGAGACCCAGTACTTC. Supplemented by reference TRBV28 and TRBJ2-5, the full variable domain reads DVKVTQSSRYLVKRTGEKVFLECVQDMDHENMFWYRQDPGLGLRLIYFSYDVKMKEKGDIPEGYSVSREKKERFSLILESASTNQTSMYLCASSLNSRGQETQYFGPGTRLLVL.

There are a few counts of this clonotype. This chain uses TRBV5-1 with TRBJ2-1; D not resolved. This CDR3 has 13 residues. The ends were cut back, 3 bases at V and 4 bases at J, with 8 bases in the middle. CDR1 is SGHRS, CDR2 YFSETQ, per germline. Written as DNA, the CDR3 is TGCGCCAGCAGCTACTTGGGGTACAATGAGCAGTTCTTC. It translates to CASSYLGYNEQFF.

This chain links TRBV14 with TRBJ1-1; TRBD1 aligns across 12 bases. Germline CDR1 SGHDN, CDR2 FVKESK. After removal of 1 base from V and 4 bases from J, the junction contained 7 bases not matched to a gene. CDR3 size: 17 residues. The CDR3 here is CASSQGGTGGQGTEAFF. The CDR3 DNA is TGTGCCAGCAGCCAAGGAGGGACAGGGGGCCAGGGCACTGAAGCTTTCTTT.

This clonotype came up many times. V usage is TRBV10-2 and J usage is TRBJ2-5; D tentatively fits TRBD1 or TRBD2 (6 bases each). Germline CDR1 is WSHSY and CDR2 is SAAADI. V was shortened by 0 bases and J by 5 bases, with 25 bases between the two germline ends. This CDR3 spans 19 amino acids. The CDR3 bases are TGCGCCAGCAGTGAGTCGGGGACAACTTCTATCGGGGGTTCGGAGACCCAGTACTTC. Its protein is CASSESGTTSIGGSETQYF.

Worth noting for this clonotype: The junction does not match germline at one end; this may be a read error. This chain uses TRBV11-2 with TRBJ2-7, with D perhaps TRBD2 (5 bases). The CDR3 has 15 residues. Germline V gives CDR1 SGHAT, CDR2 FQNNGV. In nucleotides, the CDR3 is TGTGCCAGCAGTTTAGAACCCGGGATCTCTGGCGAGCAGTACTTC. Residues: CASSLEPGISGEQYF.

As regards this clonotype: The CDR3 ends on some other residue instead of the conserved phenylalanine or tryptophan, so this is likely a read error. The chain has TRBV29-1 and TRBJ1-2; D uncertain. Germline values: CDR1 SQVTM, CDR2 ANQGSEA. This CDR3 is 11 amino acids long. The CDR3 protein is CIVVFGNGYTS. DNA of the CDR3: TGCATCGTTGTCTTCGGGAATGGCTACACCTCC.

This clonotype was seen many times. The chain combines TRBV28 with TRBJ1-6, with D possibly being TRBD1 (6 bases). This CDR3 comprises 16 residues. The germline CDR1 and CDR2 sequences are MDHEN and SYDVKM. The V gene lost 4 bases and the J gene lost 2 bases, with 12 bases spanning the gap. CDR3 amino acids: CASSSIRGPYNSPLHF. DNA of the CDR3: TGTGCCAGCAGTTCCATCAGGGGTCCCTATAATTCACCCCTCCACTTT.

Comments on this clonotype: As the CDR3 is not closed by the conserved phenylalanine or tryptophan, this likely results from a read error. The chain couples TRBV11-2 to TRBJ2-3; 9 nucleotides match TRBD1. V shed 5 bases and J 3 bases; nucleotides not matched to a gene: 6. CDR3 length: 15 residues. CDR1 is SGHAT and CDR2 is FQNNGV in the germline V gene. The CDR3 nucleotides read TGTGCCAGCAGCCGGACAGGGGCGGAGACAGATACGCAGTATTCT. Translating gives CASSRTGAETDTQYS.

Worth noting for this clonotype: The CDR3 carries no conserved terminal phenylalanine or tryptophan, so it likely arises from a read error. V is TRBV10-3 and J is TRBJ2-7; TRBD1 matches at 7 bases. The CDR3 contains 15 residues. Trimming at V came to 7 bases and at J to 0 bases, leaving 9 bases not matched to a gene. The germline V gene encodes CDR1 ENHRY and CDR2 SYGVKD. CDR3 residues: CAINLSGQTSYEQYL. The CDR3 region has the DNA TGTGCCATCAATTTGTCGGGACAGACCTCCTACGAGCAGTACCTC.

This clonotype has only a few counts. A read error may account for a junction end that differs from germline. The chain links TRBV5-5 to TRBJ2-7; D call uncertain. There are 13 residues in the CDR3. Germline V gives CDR1 SGHKS, CDR2 YYEKEE (reference sequence). As DNA, the CDR3 is TGTGCCAGCAGCTTTGGCATCACCTACGAGCAGTATTTC. Translating it yields CASSFGITYEQYF.

In the case of this clonotype: Germline and junction disagree at one end, which may indicate a read error. The J gene is TRBJ2-7, the V gene TRBV11-2; 7 bases fit TRBD1. Germline V lookup: CDR1 SGHAT, CDR2 FQNNGV. The CDR3 totals 14 residues. This chain's CDR3 is CTSSRRGGSYEQYF. In DNA, the CDR3 is TGTACCAGCAGCCGGAGAGGGGGCTCCTACGAACAGTACTTC.

The rearrangement links TRBV4-3 to TRBJ2-2; D possibly corresponds to TRBD2 (5 bases). Germline V gene sequence: CDR1 LGHNA, CDR2 YSLEER. This CDR3 contains 16 residues. Deletions cut 2 bases from V and 7 bases from J, with 17 bases between. The CDR3 nucleotides read TGCGCCAGCAGCCAATCACCTAGAGGGAGCAGCGGGGAGCTGTTTTTT. Translation gives CASSQSPRGSSGELFF.

The chain recombines TRBV6-5 with TRBJ1-5, with TRBD1 identical over 7 bases. Germline values: CDR1 MNHEY, CDR2 SVGAGI. This CDR3 has 14 residues. Trimming removed 6 bases from V and 5 bases from J; junction bases left unmatched: 7. The CDR3 region has the DNA TGTGCCAGCAGCTGTGACAGGGATGATCAGCCCCAGCATTTT. Its protein is CASSCDRDDQPQHF.

In its sample, this clonotype was seen many times. V usage is TRBV6-2 or TRBV6-3 and J usage is TRBJ1-2, with D perhaps TRBD1 (6 bases). V lost 6 bases, J lost 1 base, and 18 bases lay in between. In germline, CDR1 is MNHEY, CDR2 SVGEGT. The CDR3 loop spans 16 amino acids. The CDR3 DNA is TGTGCCAGCAGGGGAAGTGAACAGGGCGTTAACTATGGCTACACCTTC. Protein: CASRGSEQGVNYGYTF.

Note on this clonotype: One base away lies a much larger clone, so this may be a sequencing read error. The V gene is TRBV14, the J gene TRBJ2-3, with TRBD2 as a possible D gene (5 bases). The CDR3 covers 15 residues. The V end was cut by 3 bases, the J end by 4 bases, with 14 bases between. The V gene's germline CDR1 is SGHDN and CDR2 FVKESK. The CDR3 region has the DNA TGTGCCAGCAGCCAGTACGGGAAGATACCAGATACGCAGTATTTT. Translating it yields CASSQYGKIPDTQYF.

The chain uses TRBV5-5 and TRBJ2-5; 8 positions match TRBD2. The CDR3 spans 17 residues. Per germline, CDR1 SGHKS and CDR2 YYEKEE (reference sequence). The J segment lost 5 bases and the V segment lost 5 bases, leaving 17 bases of the junction unmatched. As DNA, the CDR3 is TGTGCCAGCAGGAGTGGTATGGGGACTAGTGGCCCGGAGACCCAGTACTTC. It encodes CASRSGMGTSGPETQYF.

Worth noting for this clonotype: The CDR3 ends on some other residue instead of the conserved phenylalanine or tryptophan, so this is likely a read error. Because the CDR3's place on the DNA is in doubt, the DNA is left out and the CDR3 is given as listed by TCRdb. The chain combines TRBV7-9 with TRBJ2-5. CDR1 and CDR2 (germline): SEHNR, FQNEAQ (reference sequence). Including both end residues, the CDR3 is 12 amino acids long. The CDR3: CASSQEGETQYY.